What follows describes a single TCR beta chain. Its specificity is not known. Cell sorting via CD45RO/CCR7/CD25/CD127/CD95/CD27 was performed to obtain CD4+ naive, central memory, regulatory and stem cell-like memory cells. This sample is drawn from a study of beta chain features in type 1 diabetes. The authors reverse transcribed all of the isolated RNA, so sequencing captured expressed TCRB transcripts. Clones were sequenced by immunoSEQ multiplex PCR, and TCRdb holds only the in-frame ones, with some missing. The data show about 640,000 clones, around an eighth seen once. Overall study results and limits: Whether TCRB rearrangement is influenced by HLA type was left unresolved in this analysis. Individuals with type 1 diabetes displayed fewer insertions and more deletions at VDJ junctions. Type 1 diabetes patients had moderately but significantly shorter TCRB CDR3s in all four CD4+ subsets.

The sequence came from a man aged 30 to 45 with type 1 diabetes. The sample taken for sequencing was naive CD4+ T cells from blood.

As DNA, the CDR3 is TGTGCCAGCAGCTCCGACAGATGGGTAGGCACTGAAGCTTTCTTT. Protein sequence: CASSSDRWVGTEAFF. The chain combines TRBV7-2 with TRBJ1-1; maybe TRBD1 (5 bases). This CDR3 spans 15 amino acids. The germline CDR1 and CDR2 sequences are SGHTA and FQGNSA. V lost 4 bases, J lost 4 bases, and 16 bases lay in between.